The 14 T cell receptor beta chains listed next were all sequenced from one sample in a study of shared clonotypes between healthy human individuals. The data were produced by immunoSEQ multiplex PCR, yet TCRdb's version contains in-frame clones alone and is incomplete. This table has fewer than 700,000 clones, 70% to 80% appearing once. Sequencing used PBMCs. These receptors all come from a woman between 40 and 55 years old in good health. Some clones in this sample may be carry-over from other donors' samples.

The chain has TRBV18 and TRBJ2-1; 9 bases fit TRBD2. Losses at the gene ends were 6 bases for V and 2 bases for J; bases not matched to a gene: 8. CDR3 length: 16 residues. Germline loops: CDR1 KGHSH, CDR2 LQKENI. CDR3 amino acids: CASSPETSGAYNEQFF. The DNA for the CDR3 is TGTGCCAGCTCGCCCGAGACTAGCGGAGCCTACAATGAGCAGTTCTTC.

The chain links TRBV5-4 to TRBJ2-5, with D maybe TRBD1 (5 bases). CDR3 size: 13 residues. Trimming stripped 0 bases from V and 4 bases from J, with 7 bases between. CDR1 and CDR2 (germline): SGHNT, YYREEE (reference sequence). This CDR3 reads CASSLGQGETQYF. The CDR3 nucleotides read TGTGCCAGCAGCTTGGGCCAGGGAGAGACCCAGTACTTC.

The CDR3, as DNA: TGTGCCAGCAGCGTAGCGGGAGGGCAGTACAATGAGCAGTTCTTC. Protein sequence: CASSVAGGQYNEQFF. This sequence joins TRBV9 and TRBJ2-1; 8 nucleotides agree with TRBD2. V shed 0 bases and J 4 bases; nucleotides not matched to a gene: 3. The CDR3 runs 15 residues. Germline values: CDR1 SGDLS, CDR2 YYNGEE. Based on the CDR3 plus reference TRBV9 and TRBJ2-1, the full variable domain is DSGVTQTPKHLITATGQRVTLRCSPRSGDLSVYWYQQSLDQGLQFLIQYYNGEERAKGNILERFSAQQFPDLHSELNLSSLELGDSALYFCASSVAGGQYNEQFFGPGTRLTVL.

As concerns this clone: A read error may explain this, as a much larger clone is one base away. V is TRBV25-1 and J is TRBJ2-5; D gene unclear. V shed 4 bases and J shed 3 bases, with 3 bases lying between them. CDR1 is MGHDK and CDR2 is SYGVNS in the germline V gene. The CDR3 consists of 11 residues. This chain's CDR3 is CASSGEETQYF. CDR3 DNA sequence: TGTGCCAGCAGTGGCGAAGAGACCCAGTACTTC.

The chain combines TRBV14 with TRBJ2-6, with no clear D. The germline V gene has CDR1 SGHDN and CDR2 FVKESK. Trimming left V 0 bases short and J 1 base short, with 1 base between. The CDR3 sequence is 14 residues long. The CDR3 loop reads CASSQESGANVLTF. DNA for the CDR3: TGTGCCAGCAGCCAAGAATCTGGGGCCAACGTCCTGACTTTC. The full variable domain, rest sourced from reference TRBV14 and TRBJ2-6, is EAGVTQFPSHSVIEKGQTVTLRCDPISGHDNLYWYRRVMGKEIKFLLHFVKESKQDESGMPNNRFLAERTGGTYSTLKVQPAELEDSGVYFCASSQESGANVLTFGAGSRLTVL.

The sample holds a few counts of this clone. A much larger clone lies one base from this, so it may be a read error. The J gene is TRBJ2-5, the V gene TRBV29-1; perhaps TRBD2 as D (5 bases). Germline CDR1 reads SQVTM; CDR2 reads ANQGSEA. The CDR3 length is 13 residues. The DNA of the CDR3 is TGCAGCGTTGAAGTAGCGACACAAGGGACCCAGTACTTC. Protein product: CSVEVATQGTQYF.

The V and J genes are TRBV29-1 and TRBJ2-5, with 12 bases identical to TRBD2. Trimming cost V 7 bases and J 3 bases; bases outside gene matches: 3. This CDR3 contains 13 residues. CDR1 is SQVTM, CDR2 ANQGSEA, per germline. CDR3 DNA: TGCAGCGGCCGACTAGCGGGAGAAGAGACCCAGTACTTC. This codes for CSGRLAGEETQYF.

This chain links TRBV30 with TRBJ1-3, with TRBD1 as a possible D gene (6 bases). V was pared by 3 bases and J by 0 bases, with 12 bases between. Germline loops: CDR1 GTSNPN, CDR2 SVGIG (reference sequence). CDR3 length: 15 residues. The CDR3 sequence is CAWRADRFSGNTIYF. CDR3 nucleotides: TGTGCCTGGAGGGCGGACAGATTCTCTGGAAACACCATATATTTT.

This chain links TRBV6-5 with TRBJ2-7; D gene uncertain. The CDR3 spans 15 residues. In germline, CDR1 is MNHEY, CDR2 SVGAGI. Trimming took 4 bases from V and 9 from J, leaving 22 bases between them. CDR3 nucleotide sequence: TGTGCCAGCAGTTCCAATACTCTCTCTCCCCCGCGGCAGTACTTC. Translating gives CASSSNTLSPPRQYF.

This clone was recorded once. The chain combines TRBV7-2 with TRBJ2-1; D might be TRBD2 (5 bases). Germline CDR1 and CDR2: SGHTA and FQGNSA. CDR3 length: 13 amino acids. Deletions cut 5 bases from V and 0 bases from J, with 5 bases between. The CDR3 DNA sequence: TGTGCCAGCAGCGGGAGCTCCTACAATGAGCAGTTCTTC. The encoded protein is CASSGSSYNEQFF.

This clone was seen many times. The chain links TRBV5-1 to TRBJ2-7; perhaps TRBD1 as D (5 bases). CDR3 size: 16 residues. Germline V gene lookup returns CDR1 SGHRS and CDR2 YFSETQ. Trimming removed 2 bases at V and 3 bases at J, with 18 bases between. Written as DNA, the CDR3 is TGCGCCAGCAGCTTCCATGGGGCAGGTTTATACTACGAGCAGTACTTC. Amino acids: CASSFHGAGLYYEQYF.

The V call is TRBV25-1, the J call TRBJ2-1; D possibly corresponds to TRBD2 (6 bases). The CDR3 length is 12 residues. Germline V gene lookup returns CDR1 MGHDK and CDR2 SYGVNS. Trimming cost V 6 bases and J 7 bases, with 10 bases left between them. CDR3 loop: CASSERENEQFF. CDR3 coding DNA: TGTGCCAGCAGCGAACGGGAGAATGAGCAGTTCTTC.

The chain uses TRBV5-6 and TRBJ2-2, with D possibly matching TRBD2 (5 bases). The CDR3 covers 18 residues. V lost 1 base to trimming and J lost 7 bases, with 23 bases between them. Germline CDR1 is SGHDT and CDR2 is YYEEEE. Here the CDR3 reads CASSLPGLVTGRVGELFF. In DNA, the CDR3 is TGTGCCAGCAGCTTGCCTGGACTCGTTACTGGGCGGGTCGGGGAGCTGTTTTTT. The full variable domain, with the rest looked up from reference TRBV5-6 and TRBJ2-2, is DAGVTQSPTHLIKTRGQQVTLRCSPKSGHDTVSWYQQALGQGPQFIFQYYEEEERQRGNFPDRFSGHQFPNYSSELNVNALLLGDSALYLCASSLPGLVTGRVGELFFGEGSRLTVL.

The chain employs TRBV27 and TRBJ2-7; D possibly corresponds to TRBD1 (6 bases). There are 13 residues in the CDR3. In germline, CDR1 is MNHEY, CDR2 SMNVEV (reference sequence). Between the trimmed V and J ends, which lost 6 bases and 2 bases, there was a span of 11 bases. CDR3 region: CASRRQVAYEQYF. CDR3 sequence (DNA): TGTGCCAGCAGGAGACAGGTGGCCTACGAGCAGTACTTC.